These T cell receptor beta chains were read from a single sample in a study of T cell responses to AZD1222 COVID-19 vaccine. Using immunoSEQ multiplex PCR, the repertoire was profiled, and TCRdb retains in-frame clones only, with some absent. The profile shows roughly 180,000 clones, approximately 90% of them singletons. The sequencing used peripheral blood, collected on day 0 of AZD1222 vaccination. The receptors originated from an adult in good health. CDR3s include the opening cysteine and the closing phenylalanine or tryptophan. D genes are given only for firm matches. Clone size is shown for a subset of rows, as once, few, many or a class of expanded clone.

v_gene	abundance	j_gene	d_gene	CDR3nt	CDR3aa
TRBV15	.	TRBJ2-5	TRBD2	TGTGCCACCAGCAGAGATGGGAGGGTAGAGGAGACCCAGTACTTC	CATSRDGRVEETQYF
TRBV7-2	.	TRBJ1-2	TRBD1	TGTGCCTCCCGAGACCCGGGACAGGGTTATGGCTACACCTTC	CASRDPGQGYGYTF
TRBV3-1/TRBV3-2	few	TRBJ2-5	TRBD1	TGTGCCAGCAGCCAAGATATTCGGACAGGGAGGGAGACCCAGTACTTC	CASSQDIRTGRETQYF
TRBV3-1/TRBV3-2	.	TRBJ2-1	.	TGTGCCAGCAGCCACGGCGGGGCCCTCAACAATGAGCAGTTCTTC	CASSHGGALNNEQFF
TRBV5-1	.	TRBJ1-3	.	TGCGCCAGCAGCTTGGATGACCAGGGTTACTCTGGAAACACCATATATTTT	CASSLDDQGYSGNTIYF
TRBV3-1/TRBV3-2	once	TRBJ1-6	.	TGTGCCAGCAGCCAAGAAAACGCTTCACCCCTCCACTTT	CASSQENASPLHF
TRBV7-8	.	TRBJ1-3	TRBD1	TGTGCCAGCAGCTTAGAAATGGGGACAGAGCTAATCGGAAACACCATATATTTT	CASSLEMGTELIGNTIYF
TRBV29-1	.	TRBJ2-3	.	TGCAGCGTTGAAGAAAGGGCAGGGGCAGATACGCAGTATTTT	CSVEERAGADTQYF
TRBV6-2/TRBV6-3	.	TRBJ1-5	.	TGTGCCAGCAGTTACCCCCCGGGGTCCTCCCATAGCAATCAGCCCCAGCATTTT	CASSYPPGSSHSNQPQHF
TRBV11-3	.	TRBJ2-2	.	TGTGCCAGCAGCCCCAGAACGCCAGGGGGGTCGTACACCGGGGAGCTGTTTTTT	CASSPRTPGGSYTGELFF
TRBV9	.	TRBJ2-5	.	TGTGCCAGCAGCGTAGTCGGCCAGGCCGGACAAGAGACCCAGTACTTC	CASSVVGQAGQETQYF
TRBV19	.	TRBJ2-7	TRBD2	TGTGCCAGTAGTATCGGGGGGAGCCTCTCAGGCGAGCAGTACTTC	CASSIGGSLSGEQYF
TRBV2	.	TRBJ2-7	.	TGTGCCAGCAGTGACAGGGGAAGGGTATACGAGCAGTACTTC	CASSDRGRVYEQYF
TRBV4-3	.	TRBJ2-3	.	TGCGCCAGCAGCCAAGACAGGGTTGGAGATACGCAGTATTTT	CASSQDRVGDTQYF
TRBV27	.	TRBJ1-6	.	TGTGCCAGCAGTAGGTACAGGGTTGATTCACCCCTCCACTTT	CASSRYRVDSPLHF
TRBV5-6	.	TRBJ1-6	.	TGTGCCACCAGAATCCAGGTCTCTAATTCACCCCTCCACTTT	CATRIQVSNSPLHF
TRBV7-9	.	TRBJ2-7	TRBD1	TGTGCCAGCAGCTTATCCCCTGACAGGGCCTCCTACGAGCAGTACTTC	CASSLSPDRASYEQYF
TRBV7-2	.	TRBJ2-6	.	TGTGCCAGCAGCCCCGTGGGGGTCGGAAGGGTCAACGTCCTGACTTTC	CASSPVGVGRVNVLTF
TRBV4-2	.	TRBJ2-5	TRBD1	TGTGCCAGCAGCCAAGATGGAGACAGGGGGCAAGAGACCCAGTACTTC	CASSQDGDRGQETQYF
TRBV9	.	TRBJ1-2	TRBD1	TGTGCCAGCAGCCCGCGGACAGGGGCCAACTATGGCTACACCTTC	CASSPRTGANYGYTF
TRBV18	.	TRBJ1-2	.	TGTGCCAGCTCACCACCAACTAACTATGGCTACACCTTC	CASSPPTNYGYTF
TRBV2	.	TRBJ2-1	.	TGTGCCAGCGACCGGGGTAACAATGAGCAGTTCTTC	CASDRGNNEQFF
TRBV7-2	.	TRBJ2-7	TRBD2	TGTGCCAGCTCGCAGGACCCGGGGGGGCCGTACGAGCAGTACTTC	CASSQDPGGPYEQYF
TRBV10-3	.	TRBJ2-1	TRBD2	TGTGCCATCAGTCCCGGGACTAGCGGCGACAATGAGCAGTTCTTC	CAISPGTSGDNEQFF
TRBV5-1	once	TRBJ2-3	.	TGCGCCAGCAGCCGGGGACAAGGCACAGATACGCAGTATTTT	CASSRGQGTDTQYF
TRBV13	.	TRBJ2-3	TRBD2	TGTGCCAGCAGCTTACTAGCGGGGCCGGGGGGTACGCAGTATTTT	CASSLLAGPGGTQYF
TRBV29-1	.	TRBJ1-2	.	TGCAGCGTTGAAGACGCGTATGGCTACACCTTC	CSVEDAYGYTF
TRBV6-5	once	TRBJ1-3	TRBD1	TGTGCCAGCAGTAAGACAGGGGTTAGCGGAAACACCATATATTTT	CASSKTGVSGNTIYF
TRBV7-7	.	TRBJ2-5	.	TGTGCCAGCAGCTCAGCGCTAGAGCGAGAGACCCAGTACTTC	CASSSALERETQYF
TRBV9	.	TRBJ2-5	TRBD2	TGTGCCAGCAGCGGACGAGGGGCTAGCGGAGAGACCCAGTACTTC	CASSGRGASGETQYF
TRBV14	.	TRBJ2-7	.	TGTGCCAGCAGCCAAGGGACGACAGCATCCTACGAGCAGTACTTC	CASSQGTTASYEQYF
TRBV12-5	.	TRBJ2-3	.	TGTGCTAGTGGTTTGCGGGGAGGGGGACTGACCCGAGATACGCAGTATTTT	CASGLRGGGLTRDTQYF
TRBV6-2/TRBV6-3	.	TRBJ1-5	.	TGTGCCAGCAGTTTCGGGGGAGTAAATCAGCCCCAGCATTTT	CASSFGGVNQPQHF